Listed below are T cell receptor beta chains from one sample, sequenced in a study of early T cells in non-severe SARS-CoV-2 infection. Each CDR3 protein gets one entry after TCRdb re-called the 5' RACE reads with MiXCR. The sample lists tens of thousands of distinct CDR3 sequences, 10% to 15% seen once, with more than 1.5% in the top ten. The sample comprised whole blood. Source of these receptors: an adult who was a healthcare worker with PCR-confirmed SARS-CoV-2 infection or an uninfected control (not recorded which). CDR3s include the opening cysteine and the closing phenylalanine or tryptophan. A D gene is named only where the DNA matches it firmly. Part of the rows lack a size; the others show once, few, many or a class for expanded clones.

TRBV30	.	TRBJ2-6	.	CAWSVLLSGTNVLTF	TGTGCCTGGAGTGTACTGCTCTCTGGGACCAACGTCCTGACTTTC
TRBV6-6	.	TRBJ2-5	TRBD1	CASSYSGDRGRGTQYF	TGTGCCAGCAGTTACTCGGGAGACAGGGGGCGGGGGACCCAGTACTTC
TRBV2	.	TRBJ1-1	.	CASSVWEASEAFF	TGTGCCAGCAGTGTCTGGGAGGCCTCTGAAGCTTTCTTT
TRBV7-2	many	TRBJ2-5	TRBD1	CASSLRGGQGAETQYF	TGTGCCAGCAGCTTACGGGGTGGACAGGGTGCGGAGACCCAGTACTTC
TRBV12-3/TRBV12-4	.	TRBJ2-5	.	CASSALVTQYF	TGTGCCAGCAGTGCACTGGTGACCCAGTACTTC
TRBV20-1	many	TRBJ2-3	TRBD2	CSAFPILAATDTQYF	TGCAGTGCCTTCCCTATCCTAGCGGCCACAGATACGCAGTATTTT
TRBV10-3	few	TRBJ2-5	.	CASSRADQETQYF	TGTGCCAGCAGCAGGGCCGACCAAGAGACCCAGTACTTC
TRBV2	.	TRBJ1-1	.	CARLGSFF	TGTGCCAGGTTAGGCTCTTTCTTT
TRBV4-1	few	TRBJ1-1	TRBD1	CASSQVLTGATEAFF	TGCGCCAGCAGCCAAGTTCTCACAGGGGCAACTGAAGCTTTCTTT
TRBV12-5	few	TRBJ2-5	TRBD2	CASGPGLAGTHQETQYF	TGTGCTAGTGGTCCGGGACTAGCGGGGACACACCAAGAGACCCAGTACTTC
TRBV5-5	many	TRBJ2-2	.	CASSLAAPANTGELFF	TGTGCCAGCAGCTTGGCCGCGCCCGCGAACACCGGGGAGCTGTTTTTT
TRBV7-2	.	TRBJ2-5	.	CASSLGRSGRGRQETQYF	TGTGCCAGCAGCTTAGGACGGTCCGGGCGGGGGCGACAAGAGACCCAGTACTTC
TRBV5-5	few	TRBJ2-7	.	CASSLSRRIEQYF	TGTGCCAGCAGCTTGAGTAGGAGGATCGAGCAGTACTTC
TRBV20-1	.	TRBJ2-1	.	CSVLRDSSYNEQFF	TGCAGTGTCCTCCGTGACAGCTCCTACAATGAGCAGTTCTTC
TRBV5-1	many	TRBJ2-1	.	CASSFRLSSYNEQFF	TGCGCCAGCAGCTTCCGACTTAGCTCCTACAATGAGCAGTTCTTC
TRBV19	.	TRBJ1-5	.	CASTPWTVLDSNQPQHF	TGTGCCAGTACCCCATGGACAGTCCTTGATAGCAATCAGCCCCAGCATTTT
TRBV28	many	TRBJ2-7	.	CASSLGGDSPYEQYF	TGTGCCAGCAGTCTAGGAGGGGACAGCCCCTACGAGCAGTACTTC
TRBV6-7	few	TRBJ2-7	TRBD1	CASSSRDSSYEQYF	TGTGCCAGCAGTTCCCGGGACAGCTCCTACGAGCAGTACTTC
TRBV20-1	few	TRBJ1-1	.	CSAEPPGQYTEAFF	TGCAGTGCTGAACCTCCCGGACAATACACTGAAGCTTTCTTT
TRBV10-1	.	TRBJ2-7	.	CASSDGGEQYF	TGCGCCAGCAGTGACGGGGGCGAGCAGTACTTC
TRBV7-9	many	TRBJ2-7	.	CASSSNTYEQYF	TGTGCCAGCAGCTCCAACACCTACGAGCAGTACTTC
TRBV20-1	few	TRBJ1-2	.	CSASHGMSGYTF	TGCAGTGCTAGTCACGGGATGAGCGGCTACACCTTC
TRBV6-2/TRBV6-3	many	TRBJ2-7	.	CASSYKDGSYEQYF	TGTGCCAGCAGTTACAAGGACGGGTCCTACGAGCAGTACTTC
TRBV5-4	.	TRBJ2-2	.	CASSLATGELFF	TGTGCCAGCAGCTTGGCCACCGGGGAGCTGTTTTTT
TRBV5-5	many	TRBJ1-5	.	CASSLGRGDGQPQHF	TGTGCCAGCAGCTTGGGGAGGGGAGACGGTCAGCCCCAGCATTTT
TRBV19	few	TRBJ2-5	TRBD2	CASSIGELTSFHRAGETQYF	TGTGCCAGTAGTATAGGAGAGCTGACTAGCTTCCACCGGGCCGGAGAGACCCAGTACTTC
TRBV27	few	TRBJ1-6	.	CASSLLSPVLGTLHF	TGTGCCAGCAGTTTACTATCACCGGTTCTCGGCACCCTCCACTTT
TRBV7-7	many	TRBJ2-1	.	CASSLRRGVGEQFF	TGTGCTAGCAGCTTACGTCGCGGGGTTGGTGAGCAGTTCTTC
TRBV12-3/TRBV12-4	few	TRBJ2-5	.	CASKVGETQYF	TGTGCCAGCAAAGTCGGAGAGACCCAGTACTTC
TRBV13	few	TRBJ1-2	.	CASSLGQMKGYTF	TGTGCCAGCAGCTTAGGCCAGATGAAAGGCTACACCTTC
TRBV7-2	.	TRBJ2-1	.	CASSYKRRGPLYNEQFF	TGTGCCAGCAGCTACAAGCGGCGGGGCCCCCTCTACAATGAGCAGTTCTTC
TRBV6-2/TRBV6-3	many	TRBJ2-1	TRBD1	CASRLSGQRSYNEQFF	TGTGCCAGCAGACTCTCGGGACAGAGAAGCTACAATGAGCAGTTCTTC
TRBV7-9	few	TRBJ2-2	TRBD1	CADGTANTGELFF	TGTGCAGACGGGACAGCGAACACCGGGGAGCTGTTTTTT
TRBV5-1	.	TRBJ2-7	.	CASSLGSTTYEQYF	TGCGCCAGCAGCTTGGGCAGCACTACCTACGAGCAGTACTTC
TRBV7-2	many	TRBJ2-7	.	CASSAVRGEQYF	TGTGCCAGCAGCGCCGTTAGGGGCGAGCAGTACTTC
TRBV20-1	.	TRBJ2-3	.	CSARDGGRSADTQYF	TGCAGTGCTAGAGATGGGGGAAGGAGCGCGGATACGCAGTATTTT
TRBV14	few	TRBJ2-7	.	CASSQVGTYEQYF	TGTGCCAGCAGCCAAGTCGGGACCTACGAGCAGTACTTC